This T cell receptor (beta chain) emerged from a study of cytomegalovirus exposure and HLA in healthy donors (TCRdb year 2017). A note on the overall study: An earlier analysis of approximately 640 of the donors reported more than 250 Gb of sequence data and 117 million unique TCR beta sequences from some 180 million T cells. Around 330 gigabases of sequencing data and around 80 million unique TCR sequences made up an early release that covered some 640 HLA-typed donors. Of the roughly 400 genotyped donors, 65% to 90% fell in the genetic ancestry cluster associated with self-reported Caucasian donors. The study was designed to test whether signatures of past pathogen exposure could be identified by cataloging public T cell receptors. The study used immunosequencing to profile the T cell repertoires of some 600 subjects and linked those repertoires to cytomegalovirus serostatus. A separate validation cohort of roughly 120 different subjects was used in addition to the approximately 640-subject first cohort. To predict cytomegalovirus infection status, the study combined high-throughput TCR immunosequencing, statistical association of individual TCRs with disease status, and machine learning. To study patterns of TCR occurrence, a later analysis re-analyzed previously published TCR beta repertoires from hundreds of donors and added high-resolution HLA genotyping. In the later analysis, no new phenotypic data were used to find candidate immune exposures; instead, reliance was placed on TCR beta sequences and their occurrence across donors. An earlier analysis of 587 of the donors applied high-throughput TCR beta sequencing to assess whether each TCR beta V gene segment acted as functional or pseudogenic. Donor age, sex, ethnicity and CMV serostatus were compiled alongside the repertoire data. A later genetic analysis took genome-wide SNP genotypes for about three fifths of the 666 donors and used that subset as a discovery cohort. All discovery cohort repertoires had been generated on a single sequencing platform. Both class I and class II loci were covered by HLA typing, at four-digit resolution. Typing coverage differed by locus: A, B, C, DRB1 and DQB1 were typed in roughly 620-630 donors, DQA1 in 522, DPA1 in 600 to 610, and DPB1 in roughly 450. Because of strong linkage in the cohort, four to six DR-DQ haplotypes were treated as single units for association and clustering. Across under 500 genotyped donors of the cohort, an average of about 240,000 unique TCR beta nucleotide sequences per donor were sequenced, and roughly 18% of those sequences were non-productive.

The V end loses 5 bases and the J end loses 5 bases, and a stretch of 10 bases separates them. CDR1 SGHTA and CDR2 FQGNSA are derived from the germline V gene. From the cysteine through the phenylalanine, the CDR3 covers 13 amino acids. Only CDR3 DNA remains: 39 bases, in frame from the first base. To prepare the library, the immunoSEQ multiplex PCR assay was applied. A mixture of 60 forward primers for TCR Vbeta segments and 13 reverse primers for TCR Jbeta segments was used in the multiplex PCR. A multiplex PCR assay on genomic DNA amplified the CDR3 region of rearranged TCR beta genes. The Illumina HiSeq System was used to sequence the amplified TCR beta libraries as 87-base-pair reads. On the authors' methods: In a later analysis, 77 million or so unique TCR beta chains were counted across the approximately 640 repertoires, and about 10 million of these chains were shared by at least two donors. To remove PCR and sequencing errors, raw reads were error-corrected and collapsed into unique sequences using a nearest-neighbor algorithm that merged closely related sequences. CDR3 sequences were aligned to IMGT reference sequences to assign V, D and J gene segments. For a sequence to be retained, a match of at least six nucleotides was required to both a V gene segment and a J gene segment. A rearrangement was called productive if the CDR3 had no stop codons and remained in frame with V and J, and every other rearrangement was called non-productive. Following IMGT convention, CDR3 was defined as the stretch from the second conserved V-encoded cysteine up to the conserved J-encoded phenylalanine. In an earlier analysis of approximately 500 of the donors, sequences lacking an unambiguous match to a single V gene segment were excluded. In an earlier analysis of more than 500 of the donors, a V segment was called functional when productive rearrangements were above 56.7%, and segregating when the standard deviation between donors exceeded 5%. A statistical classification framework was built to diagnose cytomegalovirus status from the catalog of TCR beta chain sequences. A later analysis assigned V and J genes by comparing TCR nucleotide sequences with IMGT/GENE-DB human TR gene sequences. A later analysis assigned CDR3 sequences and most-parsimonious VDJ recombination scenarios with the TCRdist pipeline. In a later analysis, every TCR beta chain was defined by the combination of its CDR3 amino acid sequence and its V-gene family, and reads without a unique V-gene family were dropped. As a way to deal with suspected cross-contamination and a sequencing artifact, a later analysis dropped 592 nucleotide sequences that were highly shared and had low generation probability. For each public chain, a later analysis derived a clonal expansion index from normalized ranks of inferred template counts within each repertoire. Generation probabilities in a later analysis came from a VDJ recombination model fitted to out-of-frame rearrangements, and those results were checked against IGoR. In a later analysis, hypergeometric tests were used to score TCR-TCR, TCR-HLA and TCR-CMV co-occurrence, with a repertoire-size bias correction applied to TCR pairs. A later analysis estimated false discovery rates by permuting HLA or CMV assignments 20 times. A later analysis grouped co-occurring TCRs with DBSCAN, adding TCRdist sequence similarity when clustering within HLA-allele-positive subsets. Repertoires with fewer than 30,000 or more than 120,000 public chains, plus five repertoires with anomalous nucleotide sharing, were excluded from co-occurrence clustering. The source is immuneACCESS, and TCRdb retained only in-frame sequences with V and J called. Part of the clones is not carried over; for the studies checked, unresolved V genes explain less than half of this, and the remainder is unexplained. V and J calls and clone size are copied from that table; D and trimming were computed from the DNA. The sample table lists 120,000 to 150,000 clones, 77% of them with a count of one. In total, the top ten clones hold around 1.6% of the sample.

For this clone: Its recognized antigen is unknown. Base qualities are missing; no much larger clone stands one base away.

The cohort comprised several hundred healthy bone marrow donors. At the time of sampling, every cohort member was nominally healthy, though immune exposures that went unrecorded were likely present. The donor tested CMV seronegative and was one of the 352 seronegative cohort members. Each donor provided a peripheral blood sample, and peripheral blood mononuclear cells were used for TCR beta sequencing. The Qiagen DNeasy Blood Extraction Kit was used to extract genomic DNA from the blood cell samples. Overall study outcomes, separate from this receptor: In a later analysis, HLA-associated TCR beta chains were found to be more clonally expanded and to have lower generation probabilities than equally common non-associated chains. In an earlier analysis of approximately 590 of the donors, most TCR beta V segments appeared in productive rearrangements about 90% or about 30% of the time, broadly matching IMGT annotations. Three of the identified cytomegalovirus-associated TCR beta chains were confirmed in vitro to be specific for cytomegalovirus antigens. Compared with the approximately 700-donor mean, donors in an Asian-associated ancestry cluster had fewer N-insertions in productive TCRs, according to a later genetic analysis. A further reported finding was that TCR beta sequences accurately predicted the HLA-A and HLA-B alleles for most subjects in the first cohort. The authors suggested that the approach could potentially be generalized to other disease states and immunological phenotypes. Most TCR sequences were seen in very few donors, while some public TCRs were found in many individuals. The earlier analysis of around 600 of the donors excluded 15 to 20 rarely observed V segments, including chromosome 9 orphons, because counts were too low. Several of the top co-occurrence clusters appeared to be linked to parvovirus B19, influenza, CMV and Epstein-Barr virus, according to a later analysis. A cluster of highly shared sequence variants was judged likely to be a technical artifact of the sequencing pipeline. Because some donors lacked HLA typing at each locus, the association tests relied only on the typed subset. In a later analysis, some 17,000 TCR beta sequences were associated with specific HLA alleles at a false discovery rate of 0.05. Sequencing depth was assumed to be roughly uniform across donors in the presence/absence analyses, though that assumption may not hold. Some IMGT-functional V segments, including TRBV6-2 and TRBV6-3, could not be distinguished by the 87-base-pair reads and were therefore excluded. Immune exposure information for the cohort was limited to CMV serostatus. The classifier was reported to diagnose cytomegalovirus status with high specificity and sensitivity in both the original cohort and the validation cohort. Linkage disequilibrium might explain the correlated functional status among segregating V segments, but an unknown experimental factor could not be ruled out. V-gene and J-gene trimming of TCR beta chains was associated with a missense DCLRE1C variant in a later genetic analysis, and the association was replicated in an independent cohort. Assigning TCR associations to individual alleles was difficult when HLA alleles, especially DR and DQ, strongly co-occurred. Only TCR beta chains were sequenced in this cohort, and the absence of alpha or paired-chain data limited detectable features. In the study, around 150 TCR beta chains were listed as associated with cytomegalovirus. A later analysis found that most CMV-associated TCR beta chains appeared HLA-restricted, with HLA associations seemingly driven largely by CMV exposure. In a later analysis, the rate of TCR association differed among HLA loci, with DRB1 alleles having the most associated TCRs and HLA-C alleles having the fewest.

The rearrangement joined TRBV7-2 to TRBJ2-1; TRBD2 might be the D gene, on 5 matching bases. Specimen: PBMCs. This TCR derives from a female donor in good health and CMV-seronegative. The DNA is TGTGCCAGCAGCCAAGCGGCGAACAATGAGCAGTTCTTC. It encodes CASSQAANNEQFF.